This T cell receptor beta chain was captured by sequencing in a study of blood T cell repertoires in COVID-19. Turning to the study itself: Sites across the United States, Italy and Spain contributed samples from acute and convalescent COVID-19. From T cells, B-cell-depleted T cells, or PBMCs came the material, which was cDNA or gDNA.

Germline V CDR1 and CDR2: SEHNR, FQNEAQ (reference sequence). Trimming shortened V by 5 bases and J by 2 bases, and 22 bases separated the two germline ends. The CDR3 loop spans 17 amino acids. Original processing notes: Estimated nucleated cell counts came from reference gene primer amplification. The method was immunoSEQ multiplex PCR; TCRdb's version includes in-frame clones alone and lacks a portion of them. That table gives V, J and clone size, and the DNA gave D and trimming. This table has about 190,000 clones, just under 85% appearing once. This receptor was identified in a woman aged 70-85 years with active or convalescent COVID-19. The specimen sequenced was peripheral blood. The J gene is TRBJ2-7, the V gene TRBV7-9, with TRBD2 as a possible D gene (6 bases). In DNA form, the CDR3 reads TGTGCCAGCAGCCCAAAATGGCGGCAGGGAGGACCCTACGAGCAGTACTTC. This encodes CASSPKWRQGGPYEQYF.